These 28 T cell receptor beta chains came from one sample sequenced in a study of T cells in localized non-small cell lung cancer. Clones were read by immunoSEQ multiplex PCR, and TCRdb kept only the in-frame ones, dropping some. Found here are some 22,000 clones, roughly 84% of them singletons; the top ten hold less than 30%. Sample: peripheral blood, taken before any cancer treatment. These receptors were obtained from a male donor aged 60 or over with stage I squamous cell lung carcinoma.

The chain uses TRBV2 and TRBJ2-3, with 13 bases identical to TRBD2. V dropped 4 bases and J dropped 6; count of bases not matched to a gene: 4. Per the germline V gene, CDR1 is SNHLY and CDR2 is FYNNEI. The CDR3 consists of 15 residues. The CDR3 loop is CASSGLAGGLDTQYF. DNA of the CDR3: TGTGCCAGCAGTGGACTAGCGGGAGGTTTGGATACGCAGTATTTT. The full variable domain, in which reference TRBV2 and TRBJ2-3 provide the parts outside the CDR3, is EPEVTQTPSHQVTQMGQEVILRCVPISNHLYFYWYRQILGQKVEFLVSFYNNEISEKSEIFDDQFSVERPDGSNFTLKIRSTKLEDSAMYFCASSGLAGGLDTQYFGPGTRLTVL.

The chain couples TRBV14 to TRBJ1-4, with 7 bases fitting TRBD1. J was trimmed by 8 bases and V by 4 bases; bases with no gene match: 7. Germline CDR1 SGHDN, CDR2 FVKESK. This CDR3 is 14 amino acids long. The CDR3 DNA is TGTGCCAGCAGCCTATACGGGACAGACGAAAAACTGTTTTTT. Its translation: CASSLYGTDEKLFF. Together with reference TRBV14 and TRBJ1-4, the CDR3 gives the full variable domain: EAGVTQFPSHSVIEKGQTVTLRCDPISGHDNLYWYRRVMGKEIKFLLHFVKESKQDESGMPNNRFLAERTGGTYSTLKVQPAELEDSGVYFCASSLYGTDEKLFFGSGTQLSVL.

The rearrangement uses TRBV18 and TRBJ2-1; TRBD1 matches 8 bases. After removal of 0 bases from V and 10 bases from J, the junction contained 11 bases not matched to a gene. Looked up from germline, CDR1 is KGHSH and CDR2 is LQKENI. The CDR3 is 16 residues long. The CDR3 sequence: CASSPPWDDRGREQFF. The CDR3 DNA is TGTGCCAGCTCACCACCCTGGGATGACAGGGGACGGGAGCAGTTCTTC.

The chain carries TRBV4-3 and TRBJ2-7; D is perhaps TRBD1 (6 bases). Between the trimmed V and J ends, which lost 0 bases and 2 bases, there was a span of 14 bases. Germline CDR1 is LGHNA and CDR2 is YSLEER. This CDR3 has 16 amino acids. The CDR3 reads CASSQDVTGKTYEQYF. The CDR3 coding sequence is TGCGCCAGCAGCCAAGATGTAACAGGGAAAACCTACGAGCAGTACTTC.

V gene TRBV7-2 combines with J gene TRBJ2-7; D uncertain. Germline lookup yields CDR1 SGHTA and CDR2 FQGNSA. Trimming took off 5 bases at V and 0 bases at J, with 11 bases between the two ends. The CDR3 contains 14 residues. CDR3 nucleotides: TGTGCCAGCAGCCTATGGGGAAGCTCCTACGAGCAGTACTTC. It encodes CASSLWGSSYEQYF.

This clone was observed a single time. The chain uses TRBV6-5 and TRBJ2-3; weak D call: TRBD1 (5 bases). Germline CDR1 is MNHEY and CDR2 is SVGAGI. The CDR3 runs 13 residues. Trimming stripped 6 bases from V and 3 bases from J, with 10 bases between. The CDR3 loop reads CASRQARTDTQYF. The DNA for the CDR3 is TGTGCCAGCAGACAGGCCAGGACAGATACGCAGTATTTT.

The CDR3 region is CASSLRRGADTQYF. The CDR3 region has the DNA TGTGCCAGCAGCTTGCGGCGGGGGGCAGATACGCAGTATTTT. The rearrangement joins TRBV5-4 to TRBJ2-3; 8 bases are shared with TRBD2. The germline CDR1 and CDR2 sequences are SGHNT and YYREEE (reference sequence). The CDR3 has 14 residues. V lost 1 base, J lost 4 bases, and 2 bases stayed unmatched.

The rearrangement links TRBV5-1 to TRBJ2-5; perhaps TRBD2 as D (6 bases). The end of the DNA aligns better with TRBJ2-7, so the J call may be wrong. In germline, CDR1 is SGHRS, CDR2 YFSETQ. This CDR3 region has 15 residues. The DNA for the CDR3 is TGCGCCAGCAGCCTCCTCGGGGGTGGAGGCTACGAGCAGTACTTC. This sequence encodes CASSLLGGGGYEQYF.

The chain carries TRBV30 and TRBJ2-2; D is ambiguous. CDR1 GTSNPN and CDR2 SVGIG come from the germline V gene (reference sequence). The CDR3 sequence is 12 residues long. Trimming removed 0 bases from V and 12 bases from J, with 11 bases in between. CDR3 in amino acids: CAWSVSPEQLFF. For the CDR3, the DNA is TGTGCCTGGAGTGTATCTCCAGAGCAGCTGTTTTTT.

With respect to this clone: Sequence at one end of the junction differs from germline and may be a read error. The genes are TRBV7-6 and TRBJ2-3; tentative D call: TRBD1 (6 bases). The CDR3 length is 16 residues. CDR1 and CDR2 (germline): SGHVS, FNYEAQ. CDR3 nucleotide sequence: TGTGCCAGCAGCCTAGCTGGGACATGGGGTTCAGATACGCAGTATTTT. This gives the protein CASSLAGTWGSDTQYF. Using reference TRBV7-6 and TRBJ2-3 for the parts outside the CDR3, the full variable domain is GAGVSQSPRYKVTKRGQDVALRCDPISGHVSLYWYRQALGQGPEFLTYFNYEAQQDKSGLPNDRFSAERPEGSISTLTIQRTEQRDSAMYRCASSLAGTWGSDTQYFGPGTRLTVL.

The chain joins TRBV6-5 to TRBJ2-7, with D hard to call. This CDR3 has 13 residues. The V gene's germline CDR1 is MNHEY and CDR2 SVGAGI. Trimming took off 9 bases at V and 3 bases at J, with 15 bases between the two ends. CDR3 in DNA: TGTGCCAGTATGGACGAGGCCGACTACGAGCAGTACTTC. Its translation is CASMDEADYEQYF.

This clone has only one observation. The chain uses TRBV29-1 and TRBJ2-1; D is unresolved. Germline assignment: CDR1 SQVTM and CDR2 ANQGSEA. The CDR3 loop spans 14 amino acids. Trimming took 4 bases from V and 7 from J, leaving 17 bases between them. The CDR3 nucleotides are TGCAGCGTTGTAATTGGGAATTTCGGGAATGAGCAGTTCTTC. It encodes CSVVIGNFGNEQFF.

This clone is a singleton in its sample. V usage is TRBV18 and J usage is TRBJ1-2, with D uncertain. The germline V and J ends were trimmed by 2 bases and 2 bases, with 18 bases remaining between them. Germline CDR1 is KGHSH and CDR2 is LQKENI. The CDR3 length is 17 residues. The CDR3 bases are TGTGCCAGCTCACCAAATCCAGACCCGACGAAGAACTATGGCTACACCTTC. Translated, it gives CASSPNPDPTKNYGYTF.

This rearrangement joins TRBV7-2 to TRBJ2-2, with D possibly called TRBD1 or TRBD2 (5 bases each). This CDR3 is built from 16 residues. Germline V gives CDR1 SGHTA, CDR2 FQGNSA. Trimming cost V 5 bases and J 0 bases, with 13 bases left between them. The CDR3 region has the DNA TGTGCCAGCAGCCGATCCGGGACGGCGAACACCGGGGAGCTGTTTTTT. This gives the protein CASSRSGTANTGELFF.

The chain links TRBV10-1 to TRBJ2-3; 13 bases map to TRBD2. V lost 6 bases, J lost 3 bases, and 3 bases stayed unmatched. The CDR3 extends over 15 amino acids. The germline V gene encodes CDR1 WNHNN and CDR2 SYGVQD (reference sequence). The chain's CDR3 is CASSGTSGKTDTQYF. The CDR3 DNA reads as TGCGCCAGCAGCGGGACTAGCGGGAAAACAGATACGCAGTATTTT.

The rearrangement uses TRBV14 and TRBJ1-3, with D tentatively TRBD1 (5 bases). Germline V gene data show CDR1 as SGHDN and CDR2 as FVKESK. Trimming stripped 4 bases from V and 0 bases from J, with 13 bases between. There are 16 residues in the CDR3. CDR3 DNA: TGTGCCAGCAGCCCTTCGACAGACCGCTCTGGAAACACCATATATTTT. Translating it yields CASSPSTDRSGNTIYF.

The CDR3 sequence: CSVKEGPLGEQFF. The DNA of the CDR3 is TGCAGCGTCAAGGAGGGTCCCTTAGGTGAGCAGTTCTTC. This chain connects TRBV29-1 to TRBJ2-1; weak D call: TRBD2 (6 bases). Between the trimmed V and J ends, which lost 6 bases and 9 bases, there was a span of 18 bases. Per germline, CDR1 SQVTM and CDR2 ANQGSEA. The CDR3 loop spans 13 amino acids.

The rearrangement joins TRBV6-5 to TRBJ2-7, with D perhaps TRBD1 (6 bases). The CDR3 has 16 residues. The V end lost 4 bases, the J end lost 0 bases, and 16 bases lay between the germline ends. The germline gives CDR1 MNHEY, CDR2 SVGAGI. In DNA form, the CDR3 reads TGTGCCAGCAGTTCCCTCCGACAGGTCCTCTCCTACGAGCAGTACTTC. Translating it yields CASSSLRQVLSYEQYF.

In this sample, this clone turned up once. The CDR3 DNA reads TGTGCCAGCAGTGGGGAGACTTCATCCTACGAGCAGTACTTC. Its translation is CASSGETSSYEQYF. The chain employs TRBV6-1 and TRBJ2-7, with D perhaps TRBD2 (5 bases). CDR1 and CDR2 from the germline V gene are MNHNS and SASEGT. The V end was cut by 4 bases, the J end by 1 base, with 11 bases between. This CDR3 is 14 amino acids long.

The gene calls are TRBV27 and TRBJ2-3, with a possible D match to TRBD2 (6 bases). Germline lookup yields CDR1 MNHEY and CDR2 SMNVEV (reference sequence). The germline V and J ends were trimmed by 5 bases and 3 bases, with 12 bases remaining between them. This CDR3 has 14 amino acids. The CDR3, as DNA: TGTGCCAGCAGTCTTATGCGGGGTACAGATACGCAGTATTTT. Translated: CASSLMRGTDTQYF.

In nucleotides, the CDR3 is TGTGCCAGCAGCGCTGGACCGGGACACCTTAATGAAAAACTGTTTTTT. As protein: CASSAGPGHLNEKLFF. The chain employs TRBV9 and TRBJ1-4; perhaps TRBD1 as D (6 bases). This CDR3 contains 16 residues. CDR1 SGDLS and CDR2 YYNGEE come from the germline V gene. Trimming stripped 3 bases from V and 4 bases from J, with 16 bases between.

The chain couples TRBV5-4 to TRBJ2-7, with D perhaps TRBD1 (6 bases). Germline assignment: CDR1 SGHNT and CDR2 YYREEE (reference sequence). This CDR3 has 15 amino acids. Trimming left V 0 bases short and J 7 bases short, with 17 bases between. The CDR3 DNA sequence: TGTGCCAGCAGCTTGGTAGGGGGTGATCTGAGAGAGCAGTACTTC. Translation gives CASSLVGGDLREQYF.

The rearrangement uses TRBV11-2 and TRBJ2-7; TRBD2 agrees at 8 bases. The V and J ends lost 2 bases and 3 bases, in that order; junction bases with no gene match: 6. The germline gives CDR1 SGHAT, CDR2 FQNNGV. This CDR3 spans 15 amino acids. The CDR3 region is CASSLPGGGSYEQYF. The CDR3, as DNA: TGTGCCAGCAGCTTACCGGGGGGGGGAAGCTACGAGCAGTACTTC.

The V call is TRBV6-5, the J call TRBJ2-3; D gene uncertain. The CDR3 is made up of 14 amino acids. V was pared by 2 bases and J by 6 bases, with 12 bases between. Germline V lookup: CDR1 MNHEY, CDR2 SVGAGI. The CDR3 sequence: CASSYKTPPDTQYF. The CDR3, as DNA: TGTGCCAGCAGTTACAAGACACCCCCCGATACGCAGTATTTT.

This clone was observed once. This chain uses TRBV25-1 with TRBJ2-1; 14 bases are a match to TRBD2. CDR1 is MGHDK and CDR2 is SYGVNS in the germline V gene. The CDR3 sequence is 16 residues long. Trimming at V came to 2 bases and at J to 7 bases, leaving 4 bases not matched to a gene. In DNA form, the CDR3 reads TGTGCCAGCAGTGAACCGGGACTAGCGGGAGATAATGAGCAGTTCTTC. Translating it yields CASSEPGLAGDNEQFF.

The chain couples TRBV5-4 to TRBJ2-2; TRBD1 matches 7 bases. CDR3 length: 16 amino acids. Trimming took 3 bases from V and 4 from J; bases not matched to a gene: 9. Germline values: CDR1 SGHNT, CDR2 YYREEE (reference sequence). The DNA of the CDR3 is TGTGCCAGCAGCTCCACAGGGGAATTCGGCACCGGGGAGCTGTTTTTT. It yields the protein CASSSTGEFGTGELFF. Variable domain in full (rest from reference TRBV5-4 and TRBJ2-2): ETGVTQSPTHLIKTRGQQVTLRCSSQSGHNTVSWYQQALGQGPQFIFQYYREEENGRGNFPPRFSGLQFPNYSSELNVNALELDDSALYLCASSSTGEFGTGELFFGEGSRLTVL.

This clone was seen a few times. This rearrangement joins TRBV29-1 to TRBJ1-1, with D possibly matching TRBD1 (5 bases). The germline V and J ends were trimmed by 4 bases and 4 bases, with 7 bases remaining between them. The CDR3 has 11 residues. Germline V CDR1 and CDR2: SQVTM, ANQGSEA. CDR3 coding DNA: TGCAGCGTTGGGGGGGTCACTGAAGCTTTCTTT. Its translation: CSVGGVTEAFF. Combining the CDR3 with reference TRBV29-1 and TRBJ1-1 gives the whole variable domain SAVISQKPSRDICQRGTSLTIQCQVDSQVTMMFWYRQQPGQSLTLIATANQGSEATYESGFVIDKFPISRPNLTFSTLTVSNMSPEDSSIYLCSVGGVTEAFFGQGTRLTVV.

The chain combines TRBV7-9 with TRBJ2-5, with D unresolved. CDR1 is SEHNR, CDR2 FQNEAQ, per germline (reference sequence). V dropped 1 base and J dropped 4 bases, with 13 bases sitting between them. The CDR3 runs to 15 residues. CDR3 in amino acids: CASSLVPPPGETQYF. The DNA of the CDR3 is TGTGCCAGCAGCTTAGTACCCCCCCCTGGAGAGACCCAGTACTTC.